This T cell receptor (beta chain) appears in the sequencing data of a study of cytomegalovirus exposure and HLA in healthy donors. Turning to the study itself: Earlier findings included some 120 million unique TCR beta sequences obtained from approximately 170 million T cells.

Per germline, CDR1 KGHSH and CDR2 LQKENI. This CDR3 is 14 amino acids long. Trimming took 2 bases from V and 3 from J, leaving 10 bases between them. PCR used 60 Vbeta primers and 13 Jbeta primers. Profiled with immunoSEQ multiplex PCR; TCRdb holds only in-frame clones, not every one. The data contain 150,000 to 200,000 clones, approximately 86% of them singletons. All the people who gave samples were healthy bone marrow donors. The receptor was derived from a woman under 30 in good health and CMV-seronegative. The rearrangement joins TRBV18 to TRBJ1-1; no clear D. The sequencing input was PBMCs. This chain's CDR3 is CASSPMGEDTEAFF. CDR3 bases: TGTGCCAGCTCACCAATGGGAGAGGACACTGAAGCTTTCTTT.